These 6 T cell receptor beta chains were all obtained from the same sample, sequenced in a study of cytomegalovirus exposure and HLA in healthy donors. The PCR employed 60 Vbeta primers together with 13 Jbeta primers. The table came from immunoSEQ multiplex PCR; TCRdb's copy has only in-frame clones and leaves some out. The sample table sets out under 120,000 clones. The sample consisted of PBMCs. The receptors originated from a man between 50 and 59 years old in good health and CMV-seronegative.

This chain uses TRBV27 with TRBJ2-7, with TRBD2 matching 9 bases. V lost 5 bases to trimming and J lost 4 bases; unmatched junction nucleotides: 15. Germline V CDR1 and CDR2: MNHEY, SMNVEV (reference sequence). This CDR3 has 17 amino acids. CDR3 sequence: CASSPPGGAAGGYEQYF. CDR3 DNA sequence: TGTGCCAGCAGTCCCCCGGGCGGGGCAGCGGGAGGTTACGAGCAGTACTTC.

This chain uses TRBV2 with TRBJ2-3, with TRBD2 matching over 8 bases. The V and J ends lost 2 bases and 1 base, in that order; junction bases with no gene match: 2. The CDR3 runs 15 residues. CDR1 SNHLY and CDR2 FYNNEI come from the germline V gene. The chain's CDR3 is CASSETSGGTDTQYF. In nucleotides, the CDR3 is TGTGCCAGCAGTGAAACTAGCGGCGGCACAGATACGCAGTATTTT.

This sequence joins TRBV28 and TRBJ1-6; D call uncertain. The germline V gene encodes CDR1 MDHEN and CDR2 SYDVKM. The CDR3 contains 14 residues. V was clipped by 2 bases and J by 6 bases, with 8 bases between them. CDR3 protein: CASSLEQSNSPLHF. The CDR3 nucleotides read TGTGCCAGCAGTTTAGAACAGAGTAATTCACCCCTCCACTTT.

The chain carries TRBV4-2 and TRBJ2-1; TRBD2 matches at 9 bases. CDR1 and CDR2 (germline): LGHNA, YNFKEQ. The trim removed 4 bases at V and 8 bases at J, leaving 9 bases unmatched. This CDR3 region has 15 residues. The CDR3 sequence: CASSRLSGSTDEQFF. The CDR3 region has the DNA TGTGCCAGCAGCCGCCTTAGCGGGAGTACGGATGAGCAGTTCTTC.

The chain recombines TRBV6-1 with TRBJ1-5, with a possible D match to TRBD1 (6 bases). V lost 2 bases and J 6 bases, leaving 14 bases between the germline ends. Looked up from germline, CDR1 is MNHNS and CDR2 is SASEGT. CDR3 length equals 15 residues. CDR3 sequence: CASSEMAGAAQPQHF. The CDR3 DNA is TGTGCCAGCAGTGAAATGGCAGGGGCCGCTCAGCCCCAGCATTTT.

The chain carries TRBV2 and TRBJ1-1; D is perhaps TRBD1 (5 bases). The CDR3 has 11 residues. Germline loops: CDR1 SNHLY, CDR2 FYNNEI. Deletions cut 6 bases from V and 8 bases from J, with 10 bases between. This CDR3 is CASRRDSEAFF. Here the CDR3 DNA reads TGTGCCAGCAGAAGGGACTCAGAAGCTTTCTTT.